What follows are 3 T cell receptor beta chains derived from one specimen sequenced in a study of blood T cell repertoires in COVID-19. Clones were sequenced by immunoSEQ multiplex PCR, and TCRdb holds only the in-frame ones, with some missing. Among around 75,000 clones listed, 79% were seen once. The sample taken for sequencing was peripheral blood. All receptors come from a woman of 80 years or more with active or convalescent COVID-19.

The genes are TRBV21-1 and TRBJ1-1; TRBD1 is the table's D call, not checked against the DNA. TRBV21-1 is annotated as a pseudogene. The length of the CDR3 is 17 residues. CDR3 nucleotides: TGTGCCAGCAGCAAAGAAGGACAGGGCAGCCCCCATACTGAAGCTTTCTTT. This encodes CASSKEGQGSPHTEAFF.

V usage is TRBV21-1 and J usage is TRBJ2-5; TRBD2, the table's D call, was not compared with the DNA. TRBV21-1 is given as a pseudogene. CDR3 length: 18 amino acids. As DNA, the CDR3 is TGTGCCAGCAGCAAATGGGGACTAGCGGGACCGCCTGTTGAGACCCAGTACTTC. Its translation is CASSKWGLAGPPVETQYF.

This clone turned up a few times. The chain joins TRBV6-5 to TRBJ1-3; D remains unclear. Germline V gene lookup returns CDR1 MNHEY and CDR2 SVGAGI. V was shortened by 6 bases and J by 0 bases, with 12 bases between the two germline ends. The CDR3 covers 15 residues. The CDR3 DNA reads TGTGCCAGCAGCCTAGCGGGGTCCTCTGGAAACACCATATATTTT. It translates to CASSLAGSSGNTIYF.